The 20 T cell receptor beta chains below were found in one sample sequenced in a study of blood T cells in healthy people across ages (dated by TCRdb to the mid-2010s). The library was made by 5' RACE. The data were produced on an Illumina HiSeq 2500. A second PCR of about 6 to 11 cycles was performed with a sample-barcoded 5' primer and a J-beta primer mix. In-frame beta chains were kept once TCRdb had trimmed the public reads at Q25 with fastp and called clones with MiXCR. Entries are consolidated by CDR3 protein sequence, retaining the most common genes and DNA. The sample includes 780,000 or so distinct CDR3 sequences, with roughly three fifths observed a single time. 20% to 30% of the sample is in the top ten clones. The sequencing input was blood. All receptors come from a middle-aged man in good health.

This chain links TRBV2 with TRBJ2-1; TRBD2 is a possible D gene (5 bases). The CDR3 runs 10 residues. V was trimmed by 8 bases and J by 14 bases, leaving 13 bases between them. CDR1 is SNHLY, CDR2 FYNNEI, per germline. Here the CDR3 reads CASPGASKFF. The DNA for the CDR3 is TGTGCCAGCCCCGGAGCTAGCAAGTTCTTC.

This chain uses TRBV10-3 with TRBJ2-4; 7 bases fit TRBD1. The J call is uncertain, as TRBJ2-5 better fits the DNA end. CDR1 is ENHRY, CDR2 SYGVKD, per germline. CDR3 length equals 16 residues. The CDR3 nucleotides read TGTGCCATCAGCGGGACCCCCAGGACAGGAGCAGAGACCCAGTACTTC. Translating gives CAISGTPRTGAETQYF.

This rearrangement joins TRBV5-1 to TRBJ2-5; D might be TRBD1 (5 bases). V was cut by 2 bases and J by 13 bases, with 24 bases left in between. CDR3 size: 15 residues. Germline assignment: CDR1 SGHRS and CDR2 YFSETQ. For the CDR3, the DNA is TGCGCCAGCAGCTTCGGAAGGACAACATCCTACGAGCTGTACTTC. Amino acids: CASSFGRTTSYELYF.

The chain has TRBV6-2 or TRBV6-3 and TRBJ1-5, with TRBD1 matching 8 bases. J gave up 8 bases and V 6 bases, and 6 bases lay outside the gene matches. Germline-derived CDR1 and CDR2 are MNHEY and SVGEGT. The CDR3 totals 13 residues. The CDR3 nucleotides are TGTGCCAGCAGGGACAGGGCACCTAAGCCCCAGCATTTT. Translating gives CASRDRAPKPQHF.

In its sample, this clonotype was seen a few times. The V gene is TRBV12-5, the J gene TRBJ1-1; unclear D gene. The CDR3 runs to 13 residues. Trimming cost V 9 bases and J 1 base, with 12 bases left between them. Germline CDR1 is LGHNT and CDR2 is FRNRAP. The CDR3 DNA reads as TGTGCTAGCCAGGCGGAGCCGAACACTGAAGCTTTCTTT. This encodes CASQAEPNTEAFF.

This clonotype was recorded at least ten times. The chain recombines TRBV20-1 with TRBJ1-4, with 7 nucleotides matching TRBD1. Per germline, CDR1 DFQATT and CDR2 SNEGSKA (reference sequence). The CDR3 covers 15 residues. V trimming: 7 bases; J trimming: 0 bases; junction bases outside the gene matches: 8. CDR3 bases: TGCAGTGGGACGGAAACAGGGGCAACTAATGAAAAACTGTTTTTT. It encodes CSGTETGATNEKLFF.

This clonotype came up once. This chain links TRBV2 with TRBJ2-5; 9 bases are shared with TRBD1. In germline, CDR1 is SNHLY, CDR2 FYNNEI. Trimming at V came to 7 bases and at J to 11 bases, leaving 11 bases not matched to a gene. The CDR3 is 13 residues long. CDR3 sequence (DNA): TGTGCCAGCACGGGACAGGGTCACGATGAGCAGTACTTC. This sequence encodes CASTGQGHDEQYF.

The table lists this clonotype with a count of one. The chain combines TRBV6-1 with TRBJ1-1; D is unresolved. Trimming removed 4 bases at V and 12 bases at J, with 3 bases between. The CDR3 sequence is 8 residues long. The germline CDR1 and CDR2 sequences are MNHNS and SASEGT. For the CDR3, the DNA is TGTGCCAGCAGTGGTACTTTCTTT. Its translation is CASSGTFF.

This rearrangement joins TRBV5-1 to TRBJ1-1; 9 bases align to TRBD1. Germline trimming cut 0 bases from V and 0 bases from J; bases unmatched to any gene: 6. The germline V gene has CDR1 SGHRS and CDR2 YFSETQ. The CDR3 spans 17 residues. CDR3 sequence: CASSLGGTGNMNTEAFF. DNA for the CDR3: TGCGCCAGCAGCTTGGGCGGGACAGGGAACATGAACACTGAAGCTTTCTTT.

The J gene is TRBJ2-7, the V gene TRBV20-1; D uncertain. The CDR3 is 12 residues long. V lost 6 bases to trimming and J lost 6 bases, with 15 bases between them. Germline values: CDR1 DFQATT, CDR2 SNEGSKA (reference sequence). CDR3 sequence: CSADSLQGEQYF. The CDR3 nucleotides are TGCAGTGCCGATTCCCTCCAAGGCGAGCAGTACTTC.

This clonotype was found a few times. This chain joins TRBV7-2 and TRBJ2-1, with TRBD2 matching 10 bases. Trimming at V came to 0 bases and at J to 9 bases, leaving 8 bases not matched to a gene. The CDR3 runs to 16 residues. Germline CDR1 reads SGHTA; CDR2 reads FQGNSA. Here the CDR3 reads CASSLAALRLAGEQFF. The CDR3 region has the DNA TGTGCCAGCAGCTTAGCTGCCCTTAGACTAGCGGGTGAGCAGTTCTTC.

J is TRBJ2-2 and V is TRBV15; 7 nucleotides match TRBD2. J gave up 7 bases and V 5 bases, and 10 bases lay outside the gene matches. Germline V lookup: CDR1 LNHNV, CDR2 YYDKDF (reference sequence). The CDR3 length is 15 residues. In DNA form, the CDR3 reads TGTGCCACCAGCCCATTCCGTCCTAGCGGCGGGGAGCTGTTTTTT. Its translation is CATSPFRPSGGELFF. The entire variable domain, with the rest obtained from reference TRBV15 and TRBJ2-2, is as follows: DAMVIQNPRYQVTQFGKPVTLSCSQTLNHNVMYWYQQKSSQAPKLLFHYYDKDFNNEADTPDNFQSRRPNTSFCFLDIRSPGLGDTAMYLCATSPFRPSGGELFFGEGSRLTVL.

The rearrangement uses TRBV11-3 and TRBJ2-1; 11 nucleotides match TRBD2. CDR1 and CDR2 (germline): SGHNT, YENEEA. V shed 1 base and J 5 bases; nucleotides not matched to a gene: 7. The CDR3 loop spans 17 amino acids. CDR3 sequence (DNA): TGTGCCAGCAGCTTAGCACCGGGACTAGCGGCAAACAATGAGCAGTTCTTC. This codes for CASSLAPGLAANNEQFF.

The V and J genes are TRBV7-2 and TRBJ1-2, with 7 positions matching TRBD1. The CDR3 sequence is 14 residues long. With 5 bases clipped from V and 7 bases from J, the junction kept 10 bases outside the gene matches. Germline V CDR1 and CDR2: SGHTA, FQGNSA. The CDR3 DNA reads as TGTGCCAGCAGCCCAGGGGGGCAGGGTTTTGGCTACACCTTC. Its protein is CASSPGGQGFGYTF.

The chain joins TRBV3-1 to TRBJ2-5, with TRBD2 matching 9 bases. Per the germline V gene, CDR1 is LGHDT and CDR2 is YNNKEL (reference sequence). V was pared by 1 base and J by 5 bases, with 11 bases of the junction left unmatched. The CDR3 spans 17 residues. CDR3 nucleotide sequence: TGTGCCAGCAGCCAAGGGGAAGCGGGAGGACTTTGGGAGACCCAGTACTTC. The encoded protein is CASSQGEAGGLWETQYF.

The genes are TRBV7-2 and TRBJ2-5; the D gene is possibly TRBD2 (5 bases). The germline gives CDR1 SGHTA, CDR2 FQGNSA. The CDR3 sequence is 15 residues long. V lost 5 bases and J 2 bases, leaving 15 bases between the germline ends. Here the CDR3 DNA reads TGTGCCAGCAGCGCAATACGAGGGCAGCAAGAGACCCAGTACTTC. It encodes CASSAIRGQQETQYF.

The chain couples TRBV7-9 to TRBJ2-5; D may be TRBD2 (6 bases). The J call may be faulty, since TRBJ2-7 better matches the DNA end. CDR1 and CDR2 (germline): SEHNR, FQNEAQ (reference sequence). The CDR3 covers 14 residues. The CDR3 protein is CASSLRELRVEQYF. The CDR3 bases are TGTGCCAGCAGCTTACGGGAGCTTAGGGTCGAGCAGTACTTC.

The chain joins TRBV9 to TRBJ2-3; 7 bases line up with TRBD1. The CDR3 covers 15 residues. The germline gives CDR1 SGDLS, CDR2 YYNGEE. The V segment lost 3 bases and the J segment 5 bases; nucleotides outside the gene matches: 9. The DNA for the CDR3 is TGTGCCAGCAGCGCTATACAGGGGTGGGTAGATACGCAGTATTTT. Protein: CASSAIQGWVDTQYF.

This clonotype was seen a handful of times. The rearrangement links TRBV27 to TRBJ2-1, with 8 bases matching TRBD2. With 5 bases clipped from V and 7 bases from J, the junction kept 4 bases outside the gene matches. Germline loops: CDR1 MNHEY, CDR2 SMNVEV (reference sequence). The CDR3 length is 13 residues. The CDR3 here is CASSISGANEQFF. In DNA, the CDR3 is TGTGCCAGCAGTATTAGCGGGGCAAATGAGCAGTTCTTC.

The J gene is TRBJ2-5, the V gene TRBV6-2 or TRBV6-3, with D possibly being TRBD2 (6 bases). V was pared by 5 bases and J by 3 bases, with 16 bases between. The CDR3 is 15 residues long. The germline V gene has CDR1 MNHEY and CDR2 SVGEGT. CDR3 sequence (DNA): TGTGCCAGCAGTAGCCCGACTAGAGGGGAAGAGACCCAGTACTTC. Its protein product is CASSSPTRGEETQYF.